This T cell receptor (beta chain) was captured in a study of blood T cell repertoires in COVID-19. Study background: Samples taken during acute and convalescent COVID-19 were collected in the United States, Italy and Spain. PBMCs, B-cell-depleted T cells, or T cells were the source of the cDNA or gDNA that made up the material.

Note on this clone: At one end, the junction sequence differs from germline, possibly due to a read error.

This CDR3 comprises 14 residues. CDR1 MNHNY and CDR2 SVGAGI come from the germline V gene (reference sequence). Under the authors' procedure: The assay estimated nucleated cells by amplifying reference gene primers. The table came from immunoSEQ multiplex PCR; TCRdb's copy has only in-frame clones and leaves some out. V, J and clone size are those of that table, while D and trimming were read from the DNA. This sample yields around 94,000 clones, of which about four fifths are seen a single time; around 19% belongs to the top ten. Sequencing was done on a sample of peripheral blood. This TCR was recovered from a human donor in a cohort sampled during active COVID-19. The rearrangement links TRBV6-6 to TRBJ1-1, with a tentative D call TRBD1 (6 bases). CDR3 in amino acids: CASTYPGHNTEAFF. As DNA, the CDR3 is TGTGCCAGCACTTACCCGGGACATAACACTGAAGCTTTCTTT.